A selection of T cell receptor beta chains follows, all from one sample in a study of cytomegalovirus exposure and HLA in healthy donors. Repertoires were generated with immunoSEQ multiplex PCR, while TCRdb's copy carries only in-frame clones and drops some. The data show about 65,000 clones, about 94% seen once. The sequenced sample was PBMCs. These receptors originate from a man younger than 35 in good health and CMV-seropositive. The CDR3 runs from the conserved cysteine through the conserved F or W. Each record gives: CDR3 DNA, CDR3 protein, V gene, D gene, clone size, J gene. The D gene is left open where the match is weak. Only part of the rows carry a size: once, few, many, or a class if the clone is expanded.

DNA: TGCGCCAGCAGCCAAGTGGAGGATCTCGCAGATACGCAGTATTTT; CDR3: CASSQVEDLADTQYF; V: TRBV4-1; D: NA; size: NA; J: TRBJ2-3
DNA: TGTGCCAGCAGTGCCGACAGGGTTTCTGAAGCTTTCTTT; CDR3: CASSADRVSEAFF; V: TRBV27; D: TRBD1; size: NA; J: TRBJ1-1
DNA: TGTGCCAGCAGCGACCCGACAGAGGAAAAACTGTTTTTT; CDR3: CASSDPTEEKLFF; V: TRBV9; D: NA; size: few; J: TRBJ1-4
DNA: TGTGCCAGCCTAAGACAGGGGGGAACCCAGCCCCAGCATTTT; CDR3: CASLRQGGTQPQHF; V: TRBV19; D: TRBD1; size: NA; J: TRBJ1-5
DNA: TGTGCCAGCAGCTTATACAAGGAACAGGGGTCACCCCTCCACTTT; CDR3: CASSLYKEQGSPLHF; V: TRBV7-2; D: TRBD1; size: NA; J: TRBJ1-6
DNA: TGTGCCAGCTCACCTCCTACCGGGACAGGTCCGTACGAGCAGTACTTC; CDR3: CASSPPTGTGPYEQYF; V: TRBV18; D: TRBD1; size: NA; J: TRBJ2-7
DNA: TGTGCCAGCAGCAGCAGGTTAGCGAACACCGGGGAGCTGTTTTTT; CDR3: CASSSRLANTGELFF; V: TRBV5-4; D: NA; size: once; J: TRBJ2-2
DNA: TGCGCCAGCAGCTCGGGACAGTTTAGCTTATCAGAGACCCAGTACTTC; CDR3: CASSSGQFSLSETQYF; V: TRBV5-1; D: TRBD1; size: NA; J: TRBJ2-5
DNA: TGTGCCAGCAGTAAGGACAGGGTGAACACTGAAGCTTTCTTT; CDR3: CASSKDRVNTEAFF; V: TRBV6-1; D: TRBD1; size: NA; J: TRBJ1-1
DNA: TGCGCCAGCAGCCATACAGGGGGAGTAGCCAAAAACATTCAGTACTTC; CDR3: CASSHTGGVAKNIQYF; V: TRBV4-3; D: TRBD1; size: NA; J: TRBJ2-4
DNA: TGTGCCAGCAGTAACAGGGGGCGCGGGGAGACCCAGTACTTC; CDR3: CASSNRGRGETQYF; V: TRBV6-1; D: TRBD1; size: once; J: TRBJ2-5
DNA: TGTGCCAGCAGAATCGAAGACAGGCTGAGCACTGAAGCTTTCTTT; CDR3: CASRIEDRLSTEAFF; V: TRBV2; D: NA; size: NA; J: TRBJ1-1
DNA: TGTGCCAGCGCGGAGGGCTACGAGCAGTACTTC; CDR3: CASAEGYEQYF; V: TRBV6-5; D: NA; size: NA; J: TRBJ2-7
DNA: TGTGCCAGCAGTTTAAACCCCGGTAGCTCCTACAATGAGCAGTTCTTC; CDR3: CASSLNPGSSYNEQFF; V: TRBV27; D: NA; size: NA; J: TRBJ2-1
DNA: TGTGCCAGCAGTGTATCAGCTGCAACTAATGAAAAACTGTTTTTT; CDR3: CASSVSAATNEKLFF; V: TRBV27; D: NA; size: NA; J: TRBJ1-4
DNA: TGTGCCAGCAGTCCAAGCGGGGGGCTAGGGGCCAACGTCCTGACTTTC; CDR3: CASSPSGGLGANVLTF; V: TRBV7-2; D: TRBD2; size: NA; J: TRBJ2-6
DNA: TGCAGCGTTGAAGTTTTGGCCCATGGTAACAATGAGCAGTTCTTC; CDR3: CSVEVLAHGNNEQFF; V: TRBV29-1; D: NA; size: NA; J: TRBJ2-1
DNA: TGCGCCAGCAGCAAAGGAGTGCTCGAGGGCACTGAAGCTTTCTTT; CDR3: CASSKGVLEGTEAFF; V: TRBV5-1; D: NA; size: NA; J: TRBJ1-1
DNA: TGTGCCAGCAGCAGGGACAGGTGGACATACAATGAGCAGTTCTTC; CDR3: CASSRDRWTYNEQFF; V: TRBV6-4; D: TRBD1; size: NA; J: TRBJ2-1
DNA: TGCGCCAGCAGCCTGGGGCATGAGCAGTTCTTC; CDR3: CASSLGHEQFF; V: TRBV4-1; D: NA; size: once; J: TRBJ2-1
DNA: TGTGCCAGCAGCCAAGCCGGAGGGGATAGCAATCAGCCCCAGCATTTT; CDR3: CASSQAGGDSNQPQHF; V: TRBV4-2; D: NA; size: NA; J: TRBJ1-5
DNA: TGCGCCAGCAGTGAGCTTTCTACGGCCCGTCGGGGCACCGGGGAGCTGTTTTTT; CDR3: CASSELSTARRGTGELFF; V: TRBV10-1; D: NA; size: NA; J: TRBJ2-2
DNA: TGTGCCAGCAGCGTACAGGGGGCAAACTATGGCTACACCTTC; CDR3: CASSVQGANYGYTF; V: TRBV9; D: TRBD1; size: NA; J: TRBJ1-2
DNA: TGTGCCAGCAGCTTAGATAGCATGGGGCCCCCGGGTAATGAGCAGTTCTTC; CDR3: CASSLDSMGPPGNEQFF; V: TRBV7-2; D: NA; size: NA; J: TRBJ2-1
DNA: TGTGCCAGCAGTGAATCACAGTATGTAACCTACGAGCAGTACTTC; CDR3: CASSESQYVTYEQYF; V: TRBV6-1; D: NA; size: NA; J: TRBJ2-7
DNA: TGTGCCAGCAGCCCCGGGGAGGGGTGGACCTACCAAGAGACCCAGTACTTC; CDR3: CASSPGEGWTYQETQYF; V: TRBV11-3; D: TRBD2; size: once; J: TRBJ2-5
DNA: TGTGCCAGCAGTTCGGGACAGGGGACGTACGAGCAGTACTTC; CDR3: CASSSGQGTYEQYF; V: TRBV28; D: TRBD1; size: NA; J: TRBJ2-7
DNA: TGTGCCAGTAGTATACATGCAGGTACCCCTTACGAGCAGTACTTC; CDR3: CASSIHAGTPYEQYF; V: TRBV19; D: NA; size: NA; J: TRBJ2-7
DNA: TGTGCCAGCGCGGGGGGGGGAACCTACAATGAGCAGTTCTTC; CDR3: CASAGGGTYNEQFF; V: TRBV6-5; D: TRBD2; size: NA; J: TRBJ2-1
DNA: TGTGCCAGCAGTCTCTCGACTAGCGGGATAGGGTATGAGCAGTTCTTC; CDR3: CASSLSTSGIGYEQFF; V: TRBV28; D: TRBD2; size: NA; J: TRBJ2-1
DNA: TGTGCCACCAGCCCCGGGACTAGCGGGGGGGCCGGATCCTACAATGAGCAGTTCTTC; CDR3: CATSPGTSGGAGSYNEQFF; V: TRBV15; D: TRBD2; size: NA; J: TRBJ2-1
DNA: TGTGCCAGCAGTGACCAGGACTATATTCACACAGATACGCAGTATTTT; CDR3: CASSDQDYIHTDTQYF; V: TRBV25-1; D: NA; size: NA; J: TRBJ2-3
DNA: TGCGCCAGCAGCTTGGAGGGACAGGTGTATCCTGGCTACACCTTC; CDR3: CASSLEGQVYPGYTF; V: TRBV5-1; D: TRBD1; size: NA; J: TRBJ1-2
DNA: TGTGCCAGCTCACCACCGAACAGTTTAGGCTACGAGCAGTACTTC; CDR3: CASSPPNSLGYEQYF; V: TRBV18; D: NA; size: NA; J: TRBJ2-7
DNA: TGTGCCAGCAGCTTGAGGCAGGGGACCGGCTACACCTTC; CDR3: CASSLRQGTGYTF; V: TRBV5-4; D: NA; size: NA; J: TRBJ1-2
DNA: TGTGCCTGGAGCCACGCGGGAGGGTGGAACACTGAAGCTTTCTTT; CDR3: CAWSHAGGWNTEAFF; V: TRBV30; D: NA; size: NA; J: TRBJ1-1
DNA: TGTGCCAGCAGCTTATACCCCGGGACAGGGGTATATGGCTACACCTTC; CDR3: CASSLYPGTGVYGYTF; V: TRBV13; D: TRBD1; size: NA; J: TRBJ1-2
DNA: TGTGCCAGCAGCTCGCCGGGACGGGGGGACCATGAGCAGTTCTTC; CDR3: CASSSPGRGDHEQFF; V: TRBV11-3; D: TRBD2; size: once; J: TRBJ2-1
DNA: TGTGCCAGCAGCCTAGACAGGGTTGGCGAGACCCAGTACTTC; CDR3: CASSLDRVGETQYF; V: TRBV11-2; D: TRBD1; size: once; J: TRBJ2-5
DNA: TGTGCCAGCAGCTCGACAGGGACAGGGAGCTACGAGCAGTACTTC; CDR3: CASSSTGTGSYEQYF; V: TRBV28; D: TRBD1; size: NA; J: TRBJ2-7
DNA: TGTGCCAGTAGTATAGATCGGGTTACGGGACAGGGGCTGCGGGGGGTGAATTGGCCCCAGCATTTT; CDR3: CASSIDRVTGQGLRGVNWPQHF; V: TRBV19; D: TRBD1; size: NA; J: TRBJ1-5
DNA: TGTGCCAGCAGTGAATGGGATTCTAGCGGGAAGAGCTCCTACAATGAGCAGTTCTTC; CDR3: CASSEWDSSGKSSYNEQFF; V: TRBV6-1; D: TRBD2; size: NA; J: TRBJ2-1
DNA: TGTGCCAGCAGCTTAACCAGGGTTCAAGGCAATGAGCAGTTCTTC; CDR3: CASSLTRVQGNEQFF; V: TRBV7-2; D: NA; size: NA; J: TRBJ2-1
DNA: TGTGCCAGCAGCTTAAGTCTGGCCAATGAGCAGTTCTTC; CDR3: CASSLSLANEQFF; V: TRBV7-3; D: NA; size: NA; J: TRBJ2-1
DNA: TGTGCCAGCAGCGTAGGACTAGCGACTAGCACAGATACGCAGTATTTT; CDR3: CASSVGLATSTDTQYF; V: TRBV9; D: TRBD2; size: NA; J: TRBJ2-3
DNA: TGTGCCAGCAGTCCAGAGGACAGGCACGGGGAGACCCAGTACTTC; CDR3: CASSPEDRHGETQYF; V: TRBV6-6; D: TRBD1; size: NA; J: TRBJ2-5
DNA: TGTGCCAGCAGTGTTGGGGCGGCAGATACGCAGTATTTT; CDR3: CASSVGAADTQYF; V: TRBV25-1; D: NA; size: NA; J: TRBJ2-3
DNA: TGTGCCAGCAGTTTTGCGGGAGGTCGTTACGAGCAGTACTTC; CDR3: CASSFAGGRYEQYF; V: TRBV6-5; D: TRBD2; size: once; J: TRBJ2-7
DNA: TGTGCCAGCTCACCATTCGACAGCCTTCGGACCAATCAGCCCCAGCATTTT; CDR3: CASSPFDSLRTNQPQHF; V: TRBV18; D: NA; size: NA; J: TRBJ1-5
DNA: TGTGCCAGCAGTGGCCGGGACAGGGGATACAATGAGCAGTTCTTC; CDR3: CASSGRDRGYNEQFF; V: TRBV27; D: TRBD1; size: NA; J: TRBJ2-1
DNA: TGTGCCAGCAGCGACTGGAGTATCTCCTACAATGAGCAGTTCTTC; CDR3: CASSDWSISYNEQFF; V: TRBV7-6; D: NA; size: NA; J: TRBJ2-1
DNA: TGTGCCAGTAAGCGGGGCGACAATGAGCAGTTCTTC; CDR3: CASKRGDNEQFF; V: TRBV6-1; D: TRBD2; size: NA; J: TRBJ2-1
DNA: TGTGCCAGCAGTCTACCCCGAGCGCGCGATAGGCGGGATCACGAGACCCAGTACTTC; CDR3: CASSLPRARDRRDHETQYF; V: TRBV28; D: NA; size: once; J: TRBJ2-5
DNA: TGTGCCGGAGACAGGGCGAACACTGAAGCTTTCTTT; CDR3: CAGDRANTEAFF; V: TRBV30; D: TRBD1; size: once; J: TRBJ1-1
DNA: TGTGCCAGCAGGGGGCCTGAGAATAATTCACCCCTCCACTTT; CDR3: CASRGPENNSPLHF; V: TRBV6-6; D: NA; size: NA; J: TRBJ1-6